This passage covers 6 T cell receptor beta chains from one sample sequenced in a study of glioma-infiltrating T cells. Amplification of TCR alpha and beta CDR3 regions from RNA used iRepertoire nested multiplex PCR. TCRdb used MiXCR to reprocess the multiplex PCR reads, holding one entry per CDR3 protein. The data contain around 130,000 distinct CDR3 sequences, around 25% of them singletons. Specimen: glioma tissue, nonneoplastic brain tissue, or PBMCs (not recorded which). The receptors here all came from a human donor with low-grade glioma or glioblastoma, undergoing nonglioma brain surgery, or in good health (not recorded which).

This clonotype has more than one count but fewer than ten. This chain connects TRBV7-9 to TRBJ2-2; TRBD1 matches 7 bases. Germline CDR1 reads SEHNR; CDR2 reads FQNEAQ (reference sequence). This CDR3 spans 15 amino acids. Germline trimming cut 3 bases from V and 4 bases from J; bases unmatched to any gene: 5. The CDR3 bases are TGTGCCAGCAGCTTGGTCACAGGGGTCACCGGGGAGCTGTTTTTT. Protein: CASSLVTGVTGELFF.

This clonotype was seen only a few times. The CDR3 DNA reads TGTGCCAGCAGTTTTTATGGGACGGGGAACACCGGGGAGCTGTTTTTT. This sequence encodes CASSFYGTGNTGELFF. The rearrangement joins TRBV28 to TRBJ2-2; D is tentatively TRBD1 or TRBD2 (5 bases each). V lost 3 bases and J lost 1, with 12 bases in between. Germline CDR1 reads MDHEN; CDR2 reads SYDVKM. The CDR3 length is 16 residues. Complete variable domain (other parts from reference TRBV28 and TRBJ2-2): DVKVTQSSRYLVKRTGEKVFLECVQDMDHENMFWYRQDPGLGLRLIYFSYDVKMKEKGDIPEGYSVSREKKERFSLILESASTNQTSMYLCASSFYGTGNTGELFFGEGSRLTVL.

Here the CDR3 DNA reads TGTGCCAGCCGGGACGGCCCCTATGGCTACACCTTC. Its translation: CASRDGPYGYTF. The chain is built from TRBV3-1 and TRBJ1-2; a weak D match, TRBD1 (5 bases). Trimming shortened V by 8 bases and J by 4 bases, and 11 bases separated the two germline ends. This CDR3 comprises 12 residues. Germline CDR1 reads LGHDT; CDR2 reads YNNKEL (reference sequence).

The table lists this clonotype with a count of one. V usage is TRBV6-2 or TRBV6-3 and J usage is TRBJ2-7; 8 bases fit TRBD1. Germline loops: CDR1 MNHEY, CDR2 SVGEGT. This CDR3 region has 15 residues. The CDR3 coding sequence is TGTGCCAGCAGTAGGACAGGGTCCGCCTCCTACGGGCAGTACGTC. This sequence encodes CASSRTGSASYGQYV.

This clonotype was observed at least ten times. The chain recombines TRBV7-9 with TRBJ2-3, with D perhaps matching TRBD1 (5 bases). V was pared by 5 bases and J by 2 bases, with 11 bases between. Germline lookup yields CDR1 SEHNR and CDR2 FQNEAQ (reference sequence). CDR3 length: 14 residues. The CDR3 reads CASSPPTVTDTQYF. CDR3 in DNA: TGTGCCAGCAGCCCCCCGACAGTCACAGATACGCAGTATTTT.

This clonotype has just a few counts. The chain links TRBV20-1 to TRBJ2-1; possibly TRBD1 for D (6 bases). There are 12 residues in the CDR3. Germline assignment: CDR1 DFQATT and CDR2 SNEGSKA (reference sequence). V was shortened by 1 base and J by 16 bases, with 17 bases between the two germline ends. CDR3 in DNA: TGCAGTGCTAGAGTTGCAGGGGAGAATATCTTCTTC. The encoded protein is CSARVAGENIFF.